Listed here are 19 T cell receptor beta chains from one sample, sequenced in a study of T cell clonality in common variable immunodeficiency. General observations from the study: Common variable immunodeficiency TCR beta sequences reportedly had fewer deletions and N-nucleotide insertions.

Profiled with immunoSEQ multiplex PCR; TCRdb holds only in-frame clones, not every one. The sample has fewer than 12,000 clones, none seen only once. No antigen has been assigned to these receptors. The sample taken for sequencing was peripheral blood mononuclear cells. These receptors were collected from a human donor with common variable immunodeficiency.

This clone showed up just a few times. The sequenced part of the CDR3 DNA is TGCGCCAGCAGCCGCCCTCCTACAGGGATCCAAGAGACC. Its translation: CASSRPPTGIQET. The entire CDR3 protein reads CASSRPPTGIQETQYF. J is TRBJ2-5 and V is TRBV5-1, with a possible D match to TRBD1 (6 bases). The CDR3 goes on 3 residues after the read ends, and that part is filled in from the germline J gene. Trimming removed 4 bases at V and 1 base at J, with 17 bases between. The CDR3 loop spans 16 amino acids. Germline lookup yields CDR1 SGHRS and CDR2 YFSETQ.

This clone appeared a few times. The read ends 3 residues early relative to the CDR3; the germline J gene fills the gap. V and J are TRBV7-2 and TRBJ2-7, with D hard to call. This CDR3 contains 13 residues. The V end was cut by 1 base, the J end by 4 bases, with 8 bases between. CDR1 and CDR2 (germline): SGHTA, FQGNSA. The DNA read from the CDR3 is TGTGCCAGCAGCTTAGAACCGACTTACGAG. This encodes CASSLEPTYE. Given in full, the CDR3 is CASSLEPTYEQYF.

As for this clone: The CDR3 end is not reached by the read, which stops 3 residues before it; the germline J gene fills it in. The chain combines TRBV18 with TRBJ1-5; 9 bases are shared with TRBD1. The CDR3 is made up of 15 amino acids. The V and J ends lost 6 bases and 6 bases, in that order; junction bases with no gene match: 9. CDR1 and CDR2 from the germline V gene are KGHSH and LQKENI. CDR3: CASSQGQGPFQPQHF. Incomplete CDR3 DNA: TGTGCCAGCTCCCAGGGACAGGGTCCCTTTCAGCCC.

This clone was counted between two and nine times. The CDR3 goes on 3 residues after the read ends, and that part is filled in from the germline J gene. The chain is built from TRBV7-6 and TRBJ2-7; 9 positions match TRBD1. This CDR3 is built from 13 residues. CDR1 SGHVS and CDR2 FNYEAQ come from the germline V gene. V gave up 5 bases and J gave up 6 bases; unmatched junction bases: 5. This chain's CDR3 is CASSKDRGGEQYF. The covered CDR3 bases are TGTGCCAGCAGCAAGGACAGGGGAGGCGAG.

This clone was seen a handful of times. The read ends 3 residues before the CDR3 terminus; that terminus is restored from the germline J gene. The V call is TRBV7-2, the J call TRBJ2-5; 7 nucleotides align to TRBD2. CDR1 is SGHTA, CDR2 FQGNSA, per germline. The CDR3 covers 14 residues. V was clipped by 4 bases and J by 5 bases; unmatched bases: 7. The CDR3 reads CASSYTGLGETQYF. The CDR3 bases that were read are TGTGCCAGCAGCTACACAGGACTAGGGGAGACC.

This clone was observed a handful of times. The CDR3 goes on 3 residues after the read ends, and that part is filled in from the germline J gene. The chain has TRBV7-6 and TRBJ2-1; 13 nucleotides agree with TRBD2. Germline V gene sequence: CDR1 SGHVS, CDR2 FNYEAQ. The ends lost 5 bases at V and 9 bases at J; junction bases unmatched: 10. The CDR3 has 16 amino acids. The CDR3 bases that were read are TGTGCCAGCAGCCCCCCGGGACTAGCGGGAAAGGTTGAG. This translates into CASSPPGLAGKVE. The entire CDR3 sequence reads CASSPPGLAGKVEQFF. The entire variable domain, with the rest obtained from reference TRBV7-6 and TRBJ2-1, is as follows: GAGVSQSPRYKVTKRGQDVALRCDPISGHVSLYWYRQALGQGPEFLTYFNYEAQQDKSGLPNDRFSAERPEGSISTLTIQRTEQRDSAMYRCASSPPGLAGKVEQFFGPGTRLTVL.

To note about this clone: The DNA ends 3 residues before the CDR3 does, and the rest of the CDR3 is filled in from the germline J gene. The chain joins TRBV5-1 to TRBJ2-2; D possibly corresponds to TRBD1 (6 bases). V gave up 3 bases and J gave up 1 base, with 16 bases separating them. Germline V gives CDR1 SGHRS, CDR2 YFSETQ. This CDR3 spans 17 amino acids. The CDR3 bases that were read are TGCGCCAGCAGCTCCGCCGGGGAGACAGGGAACACCGGGGAG. Protein: CASSSAGETGNTGE. The entire CDR3 protein is CASSSAGETGNTGELFF.

This clone came up a few times. The read falls 3 residues short of the CDR3 end, and the missing part is taken from the germline J gene. This chain connects TRBV18 to TRBJ2-2, with D perhaps matching TRBD1 (5 bases). This CDR3 contains 16 residues. The ends were cut back, 2 bases at V and 2 bases at J, with 12 bases in the middle. CDR1 is KGHSH, CDR2 LQKENI, per germline. CDR3 amino acids: CASSPSAGPNTGELFF. Incomplete CDR3 DNA: TGTGCCAGCTCACCATCGGCAGGGCCAAACACCGGGGAG.

This clone came up a few times. CDR3 DNA (partial): TGTGCCAGCAGCTTAGTGGGACTAGCGGGGAACAATGAG. Amino acids: CASSLVGLAGNNE. The entire CDR3 sequence reads CASSLVGLAGNNEQFF. This chain uses TRBV7-6 with TRBJ2-1; TRBD2 agrees at 13 bases. The read halts 3 residues ahead of the CDR3 end, with the missing end drawn from the germline J gene. J was trimmed by 5 bases and V by 1 base; bases with no gene match: 2. CDR1 SGHVS and CDR2 FNYEAQ come from the germline V gene. CDR3 length equals 16 residues.

This clone has only a few counts. The read terminates 3 residues before the CDR3 end, so the remaining end is supplied by the germline J gene. The J gene is TRBJ2-2, the V gene TRBV18; tentatively, D is TRBD1 (5 bases). V was pared by 11 bases and J by 0 bases, with 13 bases between. CDR1 and CDR2 (germline): KGHSH, LQKENI. CDR3 length: 14 residues. CDR3 DNA, as far as it was read: TGTGCCTCTTCAGGGCTTTCGAACACCGGGGAG. It specifies CASSGLSNTGE. The entire CDR3 is CASSGLSNTGELFF.

This clone was seen repeatedly, ten times or more. The DNA ends 3 residues before the CDR3 does, and the rest of the CDR3 is filled in from the germline J gene. The chain combines TRBV6-2 or TRBV6-3 with TRBJ2-1; 9 bases line up with TRBD2. The CDR3 is 15 residues long. After removal of 0 bases from V and 9 bases from J, the junction contained 6 bases not matched to a gene. Germline values: CDR1 MNHEY, CDR2 SVGEGT. The sequenced part of the CDR3 DNA is TGTGCCAGCAGTTACTCGGGTCTAGCGGGATCTGAG. It is translated as CASSYSGLAGSE. The whole CDR3 region reads CASSYSGLAGSEQFF.

A remark on this clone: The DNA ends 3 residues before the CDR3 does, and the rest of the CDR3 is filled in from the germline J gene. The chain uses TRBV6-2 or TRBV6-3 and TRBJ1-1; D is possibly TRBD1 (5 bases). The V and J ends lost 5 bases and 4 bases respectively, with 23 bases between them. Germline CDR1 MNHEY, CDR2 SVGEGT. The CDR3 has 17 amino acids. The CDR3 reads CASSRPSGGVKTTEAFF. The sequenced part of the CDR3 DNA is TGTGCCAGCAGTCGCCCCTCGGGGGGGGTTAAGACCACTGAA.

With respect to this clone: The read ends 3 residues before the CDR3 terminus; that terminus is restored from the germline J gene. V gene TRBV19 combines with J gene TRBJ1-5, with D perhaps matching TRBD1 (5 bases). V was trimmed by 7 bases and J by 5 bases, leaving 21 bases between them. CDR3 length equals 16 residues. The V gene's germline CDR1 is LNHDA and CDR2 SQIVND (reference sequence). The CDR3 DNA, read in part, is TGTGCCAGTACCAACACCGGACGGAGGGGTCATCAGCCC. It is translated as CASTNTGRRGHQP. The whole CDR3 region reads CASTNTGRRGHQPQHF.

Concerning this clone: The missing CDR3 end, 3 residues past where the read stops, is filled in from the germline J gene. This chain links TRBV18 with TRBJ1-6; 8 nucleotides align to TRBD1. From germline, CDR1 is KGHSH and CDR2 LQKENI. J lost 7 bases, V lost 1 base, and 3 bases had no gene match. The CDR3 length is 15 residues. The CDR3 region is CASSPQRTGNSPLHF. The DNA read from the CDR3 is TGTGCCAGCTCACCACAGAGGACAGGGAATTCACCC.

The CDR3 loop is CASSRGGTVQETQYF. Incomplete CDR3 DNA: TGTGCCAGCAGCCGCGGGGGTACGGTCCAAGAGACC. The chain is built from TRBV7-3 and TRBJ2-5; 7 bases agree with TRBD2. Read coverage stops 3 residues before the CDR3 terminus; the germline J gene supplies the remainder. V shed 5 bases, J shed 1 base, and the junction held 7 bases outside the gene matches. The CDR3 consists of 15 residues. The germline gives CDR1 SGHTA, CDR2 FQGTGA.

Note on this clone: With the read ending 3 residues before the CDR3 end, the germline J gene is used to fill in that end. The chain carries TRBV7-9 and TRBJ2-7; TRBD2 matches at 8 bases. V shed 8 bases and J 3 bases; nucleotides not matched to a gene: 3. Germline CDR1 SEHNR, CDR2 FQNEAQ (reference sequence). This CDR3 comprises 12 residues. Partial CDR3 DNA: TGTGCCAGCCGGGCGGGGGGCTACGAG. Its translation: CASRAGGYE. The full-length CDR3 reads as CASRAGGYEQYF. Together with reference TRBV7-9 and TRBJ2-7, the CDR3 gives the full variable domain: DTGVSQNPRHKITKRGQNVTFRCDPISEHNRLYWYRQTLGQGPEFLTYFQNEAQLEKSRLLSDRFSAERPKGSFSTLEIQRTEQGDSAMYLCASRAGGYEQYFGPGTRLTVT.

With respect to this clone: With the read ending 3 residues before the CDR3 end, the germline J gene is used to fill in that end. The chain couples TRBV11-2 to TRBJ1-1; no clear D. This CDR3 is built from 14 residues. The V and J ends lost 2 bases and 4 bases respectively, with 11 bases between them. Per germline, CDR1 SGHAT and CDR2 FQNNGV. The CDR3 bases that were read are TGTGCCAGCAGCTTAATGAGAGCGGGCACTGAA. Its translation is CASSLMRAGTE. The full CDR3 protein reads CASSLMRAGTEAFF.

This clone was observed a few times. Read coverage stops 3 residues before the CDR3 terminus; the germline J gene supplies the remainder. The chain uses TRBV30 and TRBJ2-3; TRBD1 matches at 8 bases. The CDR3 has 16 residues. V lost 1 base and J lost 1; bases outside the gene matches: 7. Germline V CDR1 and CDR2: GTSNPN, SVGIG (reference sequence). CDR3 sequence: CAWSGPQGARTDTQYF. Incomplete CDR3 DNA: TGTGCCTGGAGTGGACCCCAGGGGGCCCGCACAGATACG.

A word on this clone: Read data end 3 residues before the CDR3 end; the end is taken from the germline J gene. The chain combines TRBV30 with TRBJ2-5; TRBD2 agrees at 9 bases. V shed 5 bases and J 5 bases; nucleotides not matched to a gene: 9. Looked up from germline, CDR1 is GTSNPN and CDR2 is SVGIG (reference sequence). The CDR3 has 14 residues. CDR3 residues: CAWALGLASETQYF. The CDR3 DNA, read in part, is TGTGCCTGGGCCCTGGGACTAGCAAGCGAGACC.